This T cell receptor beta chain was documented in a study of somatic mutations in cytotoxic T cells in rheumatoid arthritis. Looking at the study overall: Flow sorting at nearly 100% purity was applied to some V beta antibody-stained T-cell populations, which included V beta1+ cells sequenced for TCRB.

J gave up 8 bases and V 2 bases, and 13 bases lay outside the gene matches. CDR3 length: 17 residues. CDR1 and CDR2 from the germline V gene are SGHDT and YYEEEE. TCRdb's table, derived via immunoSEQ multiplex PCR, lists solely in-frame clones and lacks some. The sample consists of 25,000 to 30,000 clones, around 76% of them appearing once. The sample was CD8+ T cells sorted from blood. This clonotype originated in a middle-aged man in good health. The chain combines TRBV5-6 with TRBJ2-1; 10 bases agree with TRBD2. This CDR3 reads CASSFRPEREGGDEQFF. CDR3 bases: TGTGCCAGCAGCTTCCGCCCCGAGCGGGAGGGGGGGGATGAGCAGTTCTTC.